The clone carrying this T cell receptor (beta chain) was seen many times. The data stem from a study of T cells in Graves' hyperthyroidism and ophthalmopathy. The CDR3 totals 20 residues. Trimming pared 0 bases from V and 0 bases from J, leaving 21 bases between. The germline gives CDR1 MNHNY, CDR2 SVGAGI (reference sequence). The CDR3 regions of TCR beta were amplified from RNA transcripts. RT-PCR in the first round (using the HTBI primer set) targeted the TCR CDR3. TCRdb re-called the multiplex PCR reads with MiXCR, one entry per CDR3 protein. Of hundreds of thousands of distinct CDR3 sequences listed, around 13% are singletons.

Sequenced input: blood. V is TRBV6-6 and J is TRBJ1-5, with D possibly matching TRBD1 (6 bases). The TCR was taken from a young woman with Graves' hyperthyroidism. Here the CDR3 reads CASSYSGRGIGRDSNQPQHF. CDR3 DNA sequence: TGTGCCAGCAGTTACTCAGGCAGGGGTATAGGGAGAGATAGCAATCAGCCCCAGCATTTT.